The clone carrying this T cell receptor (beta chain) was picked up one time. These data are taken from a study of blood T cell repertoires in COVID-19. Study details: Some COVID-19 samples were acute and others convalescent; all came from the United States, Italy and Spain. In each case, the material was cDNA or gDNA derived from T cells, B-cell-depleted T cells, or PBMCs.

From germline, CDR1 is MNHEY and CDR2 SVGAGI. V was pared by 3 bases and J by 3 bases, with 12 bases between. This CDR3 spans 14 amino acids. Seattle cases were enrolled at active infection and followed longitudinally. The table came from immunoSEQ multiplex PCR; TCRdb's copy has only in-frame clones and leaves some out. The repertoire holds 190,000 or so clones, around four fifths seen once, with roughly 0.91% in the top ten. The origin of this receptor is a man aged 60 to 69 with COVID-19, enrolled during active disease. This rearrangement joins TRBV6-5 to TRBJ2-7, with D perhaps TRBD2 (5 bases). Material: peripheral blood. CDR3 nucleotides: TGTGCCAGCAGTTATGGGGTCGACTACTACGAGCAGTACTTC. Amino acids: CASSYGVDYYEQYF.